The present T cell receptor beta chain was sequenced within a study of cytomegalovirus exposure and HLA in healthy donors. General study points: First-cohort TCR clusters tended to co-occur in the approximately 110 validation repertoires, a later analysis found. Among TCR beta chains, those listed as cytomegalovirus-associated numbered about 160. In vitro work confirmed that a few CMV-associated chains recognize CMV antigens.

These donors were members of the roughly 110-subject validation cohort, a group separate from the approximately 670-subject first cohort. Sequenced by immunoSEQ multiplex PCR; TCRdb stores in-frame clones only, minus some. Here the sample spans about 240,000 clones, about 90% being singletons. A note on this clone: Its antigen is as yet unknown.

Germline CDR1 and CDR2: SGHTS and YDEGEE. The CDR3 consists of 20 residues. V shed 2 bases and J 0 bases; nucleotides not matched to a gene: 15. The sequence was obtained from a woman in her twenties or thirties in good health and CMV-seropositive. The chain uses TRBV5-8 and TRBJ2-7, with TRBD2 identical over 12 bases. What was sequenced was PBMCs. The CDR3 coding sequence is TGTGCCAGCAGCTTCAGATGGACGGGACTAGCGGGCCGTAGCTCCTACGAGCAGTACTTC. It translates to CASSFRWTGLAGRSSYEQYF.